This TCR beta chain was captured in a study of blood T cell repertoires in COVID-19. Turning to the study itself: The analysed material was cDNA or gDNA that came from T cells, B-cell-depleted T cells, or PBMCs.

Authors' processing steps: Amplification from reference gene primers served as the basis for estimated nucleated cell counts. Measured with immunoSEQ multiplex PCR; TCRdb has only the in-frame clones, and not every one. Clonal size and the V and J genes are those of that table, whereas D and trimming came from the DNA. Of just over 200,000 clones in the sample, 80% to 90% were seen once. Looked up from germline, CDR1 is LNHDA and CDR2 is SQIVND (reference sequence). CDR3 size: 13 residues. V shed 8 bases, J shed 0 bases, and the junction held 2 bases outside the gene matches. The origin of this receptor is a man at least 80 years old with acute or convalescent COVID-19. J is TRBJ2-5 and V is TRBV19, with TRBD1 identical over 8 bases. Sequencing was done on a sample of peripheral blood. The CDR3 bases are TGTGCCAGTGGACAGGGAAACCAAGAGACCCAGTACTTC. As protein: CASGQGNQETQYF.